The 15 T cell receptor beta chains in this list originate from one sample, sequenced in a study of T cell repertoires in cytomegalovirus infection. Each CDR3 protein gets one entry after TCRdb re-called the reads with MiXCR. Altogether tens of thousands of distinct CDR3 sequences are present, about 26% being singletons, with the ten largest covering roughly three fifths. These receptors have no identified antigens. The sequenced sample was CD8+ T cells from cultured PBMCs, obtained from culture after CMV antigen stimulation. All receptors derive from a human donor in good health (CMV status not recorded). Some clones in this sample may be carry-over from other donors' samples.

This clonotype showed up just a few times. This chain uses TRBV12-3 or TRBV12-4 with TRBJ2-7, with 12 bases aligning to TRBD2. The CDR3 totals 14 residues. Losses at the gene ends were 5 bases for V and 2 bases for J; bases not matched to a gene: 1. In DNA form, the CDR3 reads TGTGCCAGCAGTCCTAGCGGGGGGGCCTACGAGCAGTACTTC. It is translated as CASSPSGGAYEQYF.

This clonotype was detected a few times. V gene TRBV12-5 combines with J gene TRBJ1-2; no firm D call. Germline-derived CDR1 and CDR2 are LGHNT and FRNRAP. V dropped 1 base and J dropped 8 bases, with 8 bases sitting between them. This CDR3 has 12 residues. CDR3 bases: TGTGCTAGTGGTTTGGAGCCGCAGGGCTACACCTTC. It yields the protein CASGLEPQGYTF.

DNA of the CDR3: TGTGCCAGCAGCTCCCGTCTTGATGAGCAGTTCTTC. Translated, it gives CASSSRLDEQFF. This sequence joins TRBV7-9 and TRBJ2-1; D is uncertain. The germline V gene encodes CDR1 SEHNR and CDR2 FQNEAQ (reference sequence). V gave up 4 bases and J gave up 8 bases, with 9 bases separating them. The CDR3 loop spans 12 amino acids.

This chain connects TRBV4-3 to TRBJ1-2, with D perhaps TRBD1 (5 bases). Germline lookup yields CDR1 LGHNA and CDR2 YSLEER. The CDR3 spans 15 residues. V lost 1 base and J 11 bases, leaving 20 bases between the germline ends. CDR3 sequence (DNA): TGCGCCAGCAGCCAAGTAGGGGACTTTACGAAGGGGTACACCTTC. This gives the protein CASSQVGDFTKGYTF.

This clonotype was seen a few times. The chain is built from TRBV4-1 and TRBJ1-1; D call uncertain. The germline V gene has CDR1 MGHRA and CDR2 YSYEKL. Between the trimmed V and J ends, which lost 1 base and 1 base, there was a span of 10 bases. CDR3 length: 15 residues. The CDR3 is CASSQAITGNTEAFF. DNA of the CDR3: TGCGCCAGCAGCCAAGCTATAACGGGGAACACTGAAGCTTTCTTT.

The sample holds many counts of this clonotype. The rearrangement links TRBV20-1 to TRBJ2-7; D gene uncertain. Germline V gene sequence: CDR1 DFQATT, CDR2 SNEGSKA (reference sequence). V lost 5 bases and J 5 bases, leaving 16 bases between the germline ends. The CDR3 sequence is 13 residues long. In nucleotides, the CDR3 is TGCAGTGCTGGTCGTGTGGCCGGGCACGAGCAGTACTTC. Amino acid sequence: CSAGRVAGHEQYF.

V gene TRBV6-2 or TRBV6-3 combines with J gene TRBJ1-5; no clear D gene. The CDR3 runs 13 residues. With 7 bases removed from V and 6 bases from J, the gap between germline ends came to 13 bases. Germline lookup yields CDR1 MNHEY and CDR2 SVGEGT. CDR3 in amino acids: CASTPNGGQPQHF. The CDR3 nucleotides read TGTGCCAGCACCCCCAATGGCGGTCAGCCCCAGCATTTT.

This clonotype was detected many times. This chain joins TRBV7-8 and TRBJ2-7, with D tentatively TRBD1 (7 bases). The ends were cut back, 7 bases at V and 0 bases at J, with 16 bases in the middle. CDR3 size: 15 residues. Germline-derived CDR1 and CDR2 are SGHVS and FQNEAQ. The CDR3 DNA reads TGTGCCAGCACCAGCGCGGGGACAGTCTCCTACGAGCAGTACTTC. This encodes CASTSAGTVSYEQYF.

This clonotype appeared a few times. The chain has TRBV6-5 and TRBJ1-2; D is unclear. Germline assignment: CDR1 MNHEY and CDR2 SVGAGI. The V gene lost 2 bases and the J gene lost 4 bases, with 11 bases spanning the gap. This CDR3 has 14 amino acids. CDR3: CASSYDGSIYGYTF. In nucleotides, the CDR3 is TGTGCCAGCAGTTACGACGGAAGTATCTATGGCTACACCTTC.

The rearrangement links TRBV7-6 to TRBJ2-7, with a tentative D call TRBD1 (6 bases). CDR3 size: 18 residues. Germline loops: CDR1 SGHVS, CDR2 FNYEAQ. Trimming took 4 bases from V and 4 from J, leaving 26 bases between them. In nucleotides, the CDR3 is TGTGCCAGCAGCTCCGTGTCCCCGGGACACCTAAATCGGTACGAGCAGTACTTC. It encodes CASSSVSPGHLNRYEQYF.

CDR3 region: CASRLLAGPYNEQFF. CDR3 coding DNA: TGTGCCAGCAGATTACTAGCGGGGCCTTACAATGAGCAGTTCTTC. This rearrangement joins TRBV7-6 to TRBJ2-1, with 10 bases identical to TRBD2. The germline gives CDR1 SGHVS, CDR2 FNYEAQ. V lost 6 bases, J lost 4 bases, and 6 bases stayed unmatched. The CDR3 totals 15 residues.

This clonotype was observed many times. The V gene is TRBV7-2, the J gene TRBJ2-3; 9 nucleotides match TRBD2. Germline V gene lookup returns CDR1 SGHTA and CDR2 FQGNSA. The ends lost 6 bases at V and 7 bases at J; junction bases unmatched: 8. CDR3 length equals 14 residues. The CDR3 bases are TGTGCCAGCAGGCTCCCCGGGACTAGCTATACGCAGTATTTT. It encodes CASRLPGTSYTQYF.

The chain employs TRBV24-1 and TRBJ2-5; 8 bases agree with TRBD1. Germline CDR1 and CDR2: KGHDR and SFDVKD. This CDR3 is 17 amino acids long. Germline trimming cut 0 bases from V and 3 bases from J; bases unmatched to any gene: 8. The CDR3 protein is CATSDLEDRETKETQYF. The CDR3 bases are TGTGCCACCAGTGATTTGGAGGACAGGGAAACCAAAGAGACCCAGTACTTC.

This chain uses TRBV12-5 with TRBJ2-7, with D perhaps matching TRBD1 (6 bases). CDR3 size: 14 residues. Trimming took off 2 bases at V and 3 bases at J, with 11 bases between the two ends. Germline loops: CDR1 LGHNT, CDR2 FRNRAP. CDR3 nucleotide sequence: TGTGCTAGTGGTTTGAGTCAGGGGATCTACGAGCAGTACTTC. It specifies CASGLSQGIYEQYF.

J is TRBJ2-2 and V is TRBV6-2 or TRBV6-3, with 9 bases matching TRBD1. The ends lost 7 bases at V and 6 bases at J; junction bases unmatched: 12. Germline V gene data show CDR1 as MNHEY and CDR2 as SVGEGT. The CDR3 is made up of 16 amino acids. In DNA form, the CDR3 reads TGTGCCAGCATTATAACCGGGACAGGGTACTCCGGGGAGCTGTTTTTT. It yields the protein CASIITGTGYSGELFF.